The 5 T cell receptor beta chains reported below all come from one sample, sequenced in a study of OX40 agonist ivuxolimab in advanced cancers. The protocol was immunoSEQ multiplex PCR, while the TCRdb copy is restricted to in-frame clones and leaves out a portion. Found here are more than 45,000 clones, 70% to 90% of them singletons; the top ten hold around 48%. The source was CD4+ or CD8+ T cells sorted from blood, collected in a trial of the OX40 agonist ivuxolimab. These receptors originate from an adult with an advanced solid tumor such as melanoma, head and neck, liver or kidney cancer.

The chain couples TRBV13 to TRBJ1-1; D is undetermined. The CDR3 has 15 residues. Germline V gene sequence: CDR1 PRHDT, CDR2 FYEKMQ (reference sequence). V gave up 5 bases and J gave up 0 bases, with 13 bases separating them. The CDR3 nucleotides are TGTGCCAGCAGCCCAGGAGGCAACCTGAACACTGAAGCTTTCTTT. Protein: CASSPGGNLNTEAFF.

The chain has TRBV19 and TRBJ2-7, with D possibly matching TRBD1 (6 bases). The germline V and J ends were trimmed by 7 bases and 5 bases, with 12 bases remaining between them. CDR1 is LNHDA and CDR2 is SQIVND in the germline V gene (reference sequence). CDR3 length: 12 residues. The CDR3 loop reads CASTSTGNEQYF. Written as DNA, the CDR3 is TGTGCCAGTACCTCAACAGGGAACGAGCAGTACTTC.

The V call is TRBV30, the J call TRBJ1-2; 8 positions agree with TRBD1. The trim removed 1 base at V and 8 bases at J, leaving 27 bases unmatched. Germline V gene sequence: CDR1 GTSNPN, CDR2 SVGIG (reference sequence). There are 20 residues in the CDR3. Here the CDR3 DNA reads TGTGCCTGGAGTGACCGACAGGGGCAAAAAAAAACTTGGCAATGGGACGGCTACACCTTC. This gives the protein CAWSDRQGQKKTWQWDGYTF. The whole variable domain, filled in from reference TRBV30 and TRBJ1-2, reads SQTIHQWPATLVQPVGSPLSLECTVEGTSNPNLYWYRQAAGRGLQLLFYSVGIGQISSEVPQNLSASRPQDRQFILSSKKLLLSDSGFYLCAWSDRQGQKKTWQWDGYTFGSGTRLTVV.

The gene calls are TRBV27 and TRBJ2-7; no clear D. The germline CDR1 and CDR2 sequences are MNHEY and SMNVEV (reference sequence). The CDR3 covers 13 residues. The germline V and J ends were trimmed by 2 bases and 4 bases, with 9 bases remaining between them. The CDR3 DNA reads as TGTGCCAGCAGTTTACAGGCTAGTTACGAGCAGTACTTC. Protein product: CASSLQASYEQYF.

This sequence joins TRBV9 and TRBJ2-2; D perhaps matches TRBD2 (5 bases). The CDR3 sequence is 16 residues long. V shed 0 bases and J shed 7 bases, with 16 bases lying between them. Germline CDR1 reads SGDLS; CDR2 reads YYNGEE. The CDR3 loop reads CASSVVGGSVGGELFF. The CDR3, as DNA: TGTGCCAGCAGCGTAGTAGGAGGTAGCGTGGGCGGGGAGCTGTTTTTT.